This T cell receptor (beta chain) is from a study of early T cells in non-severe SARS-CoV-2 infection (dated by TCRdb to about 2021). About the full investigation: Bulk RNA from unsorted whole blood was used for TCR sequencing, so alpha and beta chains could not be paired. The research as a whole found: VDJdb matching was skewed toward anti-spike CD8 responses and likely underestimated virus-specific expansions, missing private and CD4 specificities.

A case-control design nested within a healthcare worker cohort in London, UK, was used, with weekly nasopharyngeal swab PCR tests and blood sampling performed. Healthcare workers were recruited between 23 and 31 March 2020, during the week of the UK lockdown, and were followed weekly for up to about 15 weeks. Library preparation was by 5' RACE. TCRdb names NextSeq 500 as the instrument used. Unique molecular identifiers were attached to individual cDNA molecules in the TCR library protocol so that sequencing error and PCR bias could be corrected. Both TCR alpha and beta chains were sequenced, and tight co-correlation was observed between alpha and beta sequence abundances in each sample. Concerning the study's data processing: Decombinator V4 was used to perform V gene, J gene and CDR3 annotation of TCR sequences. TCRs were defined as expanded if a significant change between any two time points was detected under a Poisson model with p below 0.0001. TCR abundances were normalised to the total number of TCRs sequenced per sample and were expressed as counts per million. MAIT TCRs were defined by TRAV1-2 paired with TRAJ12, TRAJ20 or TRAJ33, and iNKT TCRs by TRAV10 paired with TRAJ18. VDJdb, accessed on 1 November 2021, was searched for TCRs annotated for CMV, EBV and SARS-CoV-2, and TCRs annotated for more than one antigen were excluded. TCRdb passed the public sequencing reads through fastp at Q25 and MiXCR, retaining productive beta sequences. Each entry is one CDR3 protein sequence, shown with its most common DNA and genes. These V and J calls rely on TCRdb rather than the paper's analysis. The table for this sample lists roughly 100,000 distinct CDR3 sequences; roughly 14% of them were counted only once. The top ten hold 6% to 7% of the sample.

This clonotype was observed a handful of times. It lacks a known antigen. There are no base qualities to consult, and no much larger clone falls within one base. Reading from cysteine to phenylalanine, the CDR3 counts 19 amino acids. CDR3 DNA is the only sequence kept; it has 57 bases, read in frame from the first base. Trimming accounts for 1 base at V and 0 bases at J, while the number of junction bases matched to no gene is 10. From the germline V gene, CDR1 is SNHLY and CDR2 is FYNNEI. The sequence derives from an adult who was a healthcare worker with PCR-confirmed SARS-CoV-2 infection or an uninfected control (not recorded which). The chain couples TRBV2 to TRBJ2-3; 10 of the junction bases match TRBD2. The sequencing sample was made of whole blood. CDR3 region: CASSEELAGVGSSTDTQYF. The DNA sequence reads TGTGCCAGCAGTGAAGAGCTAGCGGGAGTCGGGTCGAGCACAGATACGCAGTATTTT.